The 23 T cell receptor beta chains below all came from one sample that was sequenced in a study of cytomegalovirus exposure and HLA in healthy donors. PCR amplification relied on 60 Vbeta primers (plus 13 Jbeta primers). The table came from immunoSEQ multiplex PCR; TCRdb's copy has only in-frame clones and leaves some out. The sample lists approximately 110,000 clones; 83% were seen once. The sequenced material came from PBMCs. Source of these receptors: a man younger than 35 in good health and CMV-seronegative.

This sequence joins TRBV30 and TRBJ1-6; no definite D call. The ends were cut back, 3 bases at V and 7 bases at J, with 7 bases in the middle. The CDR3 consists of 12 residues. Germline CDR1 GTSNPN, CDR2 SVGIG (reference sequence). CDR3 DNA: TGTGCCTGGAGAGAGACAAATTCACCCCTCCACTTT. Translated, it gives CAWRETNSPLHF.

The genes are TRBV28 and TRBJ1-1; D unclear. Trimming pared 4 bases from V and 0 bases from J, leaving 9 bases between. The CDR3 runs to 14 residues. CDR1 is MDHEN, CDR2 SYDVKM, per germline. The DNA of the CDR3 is TGTGCCAGCAGTTCAGGAATCATGAACACTGAAGCTTTCTTT. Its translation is CASSSGIMNTEAFF.

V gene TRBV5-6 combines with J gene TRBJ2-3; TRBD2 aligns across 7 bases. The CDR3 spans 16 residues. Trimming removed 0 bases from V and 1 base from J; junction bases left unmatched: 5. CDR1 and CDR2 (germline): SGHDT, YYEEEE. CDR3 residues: CASSLARTSGTDTQYF. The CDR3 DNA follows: TGTGCCAGCAGCTTGGCCCGGACTAGTGGCACAGATACGCAGTATTTT. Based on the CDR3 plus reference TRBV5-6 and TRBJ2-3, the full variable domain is DAGVTQSPTHLIKTRGQQVTLRCSPKSGHDTVSWYQQALGQGPQFIFQYYEEEERQRGNFPDRFSGHQFPNYSSELNVNALLLGDSALYLCASSLARTSGTDTQYFGPGTRLTVL.

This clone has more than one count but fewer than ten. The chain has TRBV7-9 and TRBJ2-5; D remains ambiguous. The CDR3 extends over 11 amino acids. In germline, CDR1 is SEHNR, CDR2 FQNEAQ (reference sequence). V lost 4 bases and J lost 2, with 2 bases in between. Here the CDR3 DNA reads TGTGCCAGCAGCTCACAAGAGACCCAGTACTTC. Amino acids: CASSSQETQYF.

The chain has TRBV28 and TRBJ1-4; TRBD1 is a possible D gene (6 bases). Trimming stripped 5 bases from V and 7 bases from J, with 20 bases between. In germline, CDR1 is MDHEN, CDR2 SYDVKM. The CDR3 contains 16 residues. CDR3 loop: CASSPTEQGRREKLFF. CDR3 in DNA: TGTGCCAGCAGTCCGACCGAACAGGGCCGGCGTGAAAAACTGTTTTTT.

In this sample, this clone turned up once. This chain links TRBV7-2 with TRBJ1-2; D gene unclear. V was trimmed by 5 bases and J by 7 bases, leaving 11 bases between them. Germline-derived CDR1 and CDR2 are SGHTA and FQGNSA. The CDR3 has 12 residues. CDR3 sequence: CASSPGLRGYTF. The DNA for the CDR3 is TGTGCCAGCAGCCCAGGACTGCGTGGCTACACCTTC.

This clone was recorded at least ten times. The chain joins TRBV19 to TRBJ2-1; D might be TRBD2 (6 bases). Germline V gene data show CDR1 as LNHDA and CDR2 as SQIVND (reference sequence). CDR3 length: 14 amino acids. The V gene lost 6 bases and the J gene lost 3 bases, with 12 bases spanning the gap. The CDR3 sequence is CASRARDNYNEQFF. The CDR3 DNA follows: TGTGCCAGTAGAGCGCGGGATAACTACAATGAGCAGTTCTTC.

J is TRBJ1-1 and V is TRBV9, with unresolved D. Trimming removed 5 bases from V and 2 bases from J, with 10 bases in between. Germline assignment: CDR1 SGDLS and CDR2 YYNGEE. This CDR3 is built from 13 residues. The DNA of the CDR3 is TGTGCCAGCAGTCGAGGCGGCAACACTGAAGCTTTCTTT. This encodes CASSRGGNTEAFF.

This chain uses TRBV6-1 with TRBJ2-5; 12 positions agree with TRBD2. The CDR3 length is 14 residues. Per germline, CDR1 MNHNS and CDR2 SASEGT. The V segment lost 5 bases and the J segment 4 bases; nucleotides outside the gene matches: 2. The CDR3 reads CASSWTSGIETQYF. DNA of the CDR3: TGTGCCAGCAGTTGGACTAGCGGGATAGAGACCCAGTACTTC.

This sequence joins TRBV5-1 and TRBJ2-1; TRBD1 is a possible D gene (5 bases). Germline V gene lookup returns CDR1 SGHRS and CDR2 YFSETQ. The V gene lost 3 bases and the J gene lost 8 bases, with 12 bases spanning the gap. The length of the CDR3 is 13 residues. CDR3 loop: CASSSRAGYEQFF. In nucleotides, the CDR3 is TGCGCCAGCAGCTCCAGAGCAGGGTATGAGCAGTTCTTC.

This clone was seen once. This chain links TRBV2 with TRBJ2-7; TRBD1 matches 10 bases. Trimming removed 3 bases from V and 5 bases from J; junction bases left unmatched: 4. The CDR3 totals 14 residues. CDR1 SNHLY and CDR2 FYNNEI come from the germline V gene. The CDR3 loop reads CASSEPGQGNEQYF. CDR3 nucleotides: TGTGCCAGCAGTGAGCCGGGACAGGGGAACGAGCAGTACTTC.

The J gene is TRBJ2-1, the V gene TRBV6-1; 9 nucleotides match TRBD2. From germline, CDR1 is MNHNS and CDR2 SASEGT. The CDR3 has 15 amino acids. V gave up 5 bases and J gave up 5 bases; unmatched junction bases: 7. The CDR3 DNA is TGTGCCAGCAGTCCCGGGACTAGCAGGGACAATGAGCAGTTCTTC. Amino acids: CASSPGTSRDNEQFF.

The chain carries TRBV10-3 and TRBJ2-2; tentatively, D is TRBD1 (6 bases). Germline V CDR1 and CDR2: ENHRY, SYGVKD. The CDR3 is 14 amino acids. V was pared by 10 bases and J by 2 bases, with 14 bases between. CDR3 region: CATLKGDNTGELFF. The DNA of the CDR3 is TGTGCCACCCTAAAGGGGGACAACACCGGGGAGCTGTTTTTT.

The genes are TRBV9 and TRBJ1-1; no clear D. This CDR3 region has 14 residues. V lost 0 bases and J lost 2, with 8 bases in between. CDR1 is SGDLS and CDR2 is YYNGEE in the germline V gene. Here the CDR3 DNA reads TGTGCCAGCAGCGTAGCTCCAGGCAACACTGAAGCTTTCTTT. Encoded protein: CASSVAPGNTEAFF. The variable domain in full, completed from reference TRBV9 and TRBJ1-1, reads DSGVTQTPKHLITATGQRVTLRCSPRSGDLSVYWYQQSLDQGLQFLIQYYNGEERAKGNILERFSAQQFPDLHSELNLSSLELGDSALYFCASSVAPGNTEAFFGQGTRLTVV.

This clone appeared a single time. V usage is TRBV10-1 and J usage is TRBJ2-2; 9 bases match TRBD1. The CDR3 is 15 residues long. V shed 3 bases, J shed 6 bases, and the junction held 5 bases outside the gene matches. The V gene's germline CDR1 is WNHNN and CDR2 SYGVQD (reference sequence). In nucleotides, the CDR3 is TGCGCCAGCAGTGACCCGGGACAGGGATCCGGGGAGCTGTTTTTT. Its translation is CASSDPGQGSGELFF.

CDR3 residues: CASSFERGHTEAFF. CDR3 nucleotides: TGTGCCAGCAGCTTCGAAAGGGGTCACACTGAAGCTTTCTTT. The chain recombines TRBV11-2 with TRBJ1-1; weak D call: TRBD1 (5 bases). The ends were cut back, 3 bases at V and 3 bases at J, with 11 bases in the middle. In germline, CDR1 is SGHAT, CDR2 FQNNGV. This CDR3 has 14 amino acids.

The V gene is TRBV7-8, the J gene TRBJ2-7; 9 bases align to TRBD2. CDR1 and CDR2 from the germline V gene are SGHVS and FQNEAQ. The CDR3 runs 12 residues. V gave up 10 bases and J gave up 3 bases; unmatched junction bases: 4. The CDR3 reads CAISGGRYEQYF. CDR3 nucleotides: TGTGCCATTAGCGGGGGACGCTACGAGCAGTACTTC.

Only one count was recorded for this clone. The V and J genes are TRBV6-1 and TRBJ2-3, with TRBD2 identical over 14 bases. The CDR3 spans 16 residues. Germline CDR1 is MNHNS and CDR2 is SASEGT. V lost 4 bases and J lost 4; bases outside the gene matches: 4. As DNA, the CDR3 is TGTGCCAGCAGTGTAGGACTAGCGGGAGGATCAGATACGCAGTATTTT. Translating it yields CASSVGLAGGSDTQYF.

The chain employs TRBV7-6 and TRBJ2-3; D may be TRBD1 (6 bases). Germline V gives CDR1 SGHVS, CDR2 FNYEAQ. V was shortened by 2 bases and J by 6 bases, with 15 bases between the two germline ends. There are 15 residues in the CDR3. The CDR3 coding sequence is TGTGCCAGCAGCTTAAGTCGGGACAAGGGGGATACGCAGTATTTT. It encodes CASSLSRDKGDTQYF.

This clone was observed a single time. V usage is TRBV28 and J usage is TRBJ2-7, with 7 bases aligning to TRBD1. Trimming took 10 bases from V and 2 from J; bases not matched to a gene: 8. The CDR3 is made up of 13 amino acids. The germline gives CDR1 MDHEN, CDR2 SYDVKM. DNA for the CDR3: TGTGCCACCTCCCGACAGGGTCCCTACGAGCAGTACTTC. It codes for CATSRQGPYEQYF.

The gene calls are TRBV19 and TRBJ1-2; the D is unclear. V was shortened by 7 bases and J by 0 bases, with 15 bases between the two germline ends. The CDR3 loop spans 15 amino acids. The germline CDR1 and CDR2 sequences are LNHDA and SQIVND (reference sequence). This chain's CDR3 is CASKESYLANYGYTF. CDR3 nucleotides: TGTGCCAGTAAAGAGAGCTACCTAGCTAACTATGGCTACACCTTC.

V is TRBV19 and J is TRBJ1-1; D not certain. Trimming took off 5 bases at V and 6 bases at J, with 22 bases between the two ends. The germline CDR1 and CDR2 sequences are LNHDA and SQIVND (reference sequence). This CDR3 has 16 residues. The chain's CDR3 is CASSPVQVRRKAEAFF. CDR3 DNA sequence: TGTGCCAGTAGTCCCGTTCAGGTCCGACGAAAGGCTGAAGCTTTCTTT.

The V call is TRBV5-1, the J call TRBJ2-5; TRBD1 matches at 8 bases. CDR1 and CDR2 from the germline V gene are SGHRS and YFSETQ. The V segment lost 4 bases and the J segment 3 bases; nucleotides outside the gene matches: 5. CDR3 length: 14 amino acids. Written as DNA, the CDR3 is TGCGCCAGCAGCCCGGGACAGGCCGAAGAGACCCAGTACTTC. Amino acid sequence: CASSPGQAEETQYF. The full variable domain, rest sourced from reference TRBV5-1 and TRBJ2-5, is KAGVTQTPRYLIKTRGQQVTLSCSPISGHRSVSWYQQTPGQGLQFLFEYFSETQRNKGNFPGRFSGRQFSNSRSEMNVSTLELGDSALYLCASSPGQAEETQYFGPGTRLLVL.